This TCR beta chain was obtained from a study of cytomegalovirus exposure and HLA in healthy donors. Study results and caveats: First-cohort TCR clusters were later found to tend to co-occur in the 90 to 150 validation repertoires.

Of note for this clone: As yet, its antigen is unknown.

Produced via immunoSEQ multiplex PCR; TCRdb's table is partial and in-frame only. Found here are roughly 120,000 clones, 94% of them singletons; the top ten hold roughly 1.2%. The V segment lost 3 bases and the J segment 5 bases; nucleotides outside the gene matches: 20. The germline gives CDR1 SNHLY, CDR2 FYNNEI. The CDR3 sequence is 20 residues long. The V and J genes are TRBV2 and TRBJ2-1; 9 positions agree with TRBD1. Source material: PBMCs. The clonotype comes from a woman between 18 and 29 years old in good health and CMV-seronegative. CDR3 region: CASSDWFLLRQGVSDNEQFF. The CDR3 bases are TGTGCCAGCAGTGACTGGTTCCTACTTAGACAGGGGGTTTCGGACAATGAGCAGTTCTTC.